The 11 T cell receptor beta chains reported below all come from one sample, sequenced in a study of untreated major depressive disorder. Profiling relied on immunoSEQ multiplex PCR, and the TCRdb table lists in-frame clones only, not all of them. The top ten hold 4.5% to 6.5% of the sample, which has 20,000 or so clones, more than 75% seen once. Specimen: CD4+ T cells from PBMCs. These receptors came from a woman younger than 45 in good health.

The chain's CDR3 is CASRRTGRGSYEQYF. The CDR3 DNA reads TGTGCCAGTAGACGGACAGGGCGCGGATCCTACGAGCAGTACTTC. This chain uses TRBV19 with TRBJ2-7; 8 positions agree with TRBD1. The CDR3 length is 15 residues. V shed 6 bases and J 1 base; nucleotides not matched to a gene: 8. Germline V gives CDR1 LNHDA, CDR2 SQIVND (reference sequence).

The rearrangement joins TRBV28 to TRBJ1-1; no firm D call. With 4 bases removed from V and 0 bases from J, the gap between germline ends came to 21 bases. CDR3 length: 18 amino acids. Per the germline V gene, CDR1 is MDHEN and CDR2 is SYDVKM. The DNA for the CDR3 is TGTGCCAGCAGTTCACCCGGCCCCAGGCTTATAATGAACACTGAAGCTTTCTTT. The encoded protein is CASSSPGPRLIMNTEAFF.

The chain recombines TRBV10-3 with TRBJ2-5; no firm D call. The CDR3 is 12 residues long. V lost 3 bases, J lost 1 base, and 3 bases lay in between. Germline CDR1 ENHRY, CDR2 SYGVKD. CDR3 nucleotide sequence: TGTGCCATCAGTGACCCCCAAGAGACCCAGTACTTC. Protein sequence: CAISDPQETQYF.

The chain is built from TRBV7-2 and TRBJ2-5; 10 bases map to TRBD1. The V and J ends lost 8 bases and 5 bases, in that order; junction bases with no gene match: 8. Germline values: CDR1 SGHTA, CDR2 FQGNSA. The CDR3 is made up of 14 amino acids. The CDR3 DNA follows: TGTGCCAGCTCCAGACAGGGGGCGGGGGAGACCCAGTACTTC. Amino acid sequence: CASSRQGAGETQYF.

The CDR3 DNA reads TGTGCCAGCAGTCAACCGGGACAGGGGCCCTACGAGCAGTACTTC. Translated, it gives CASSQPGQGPYEQYF. The chain links TRBV27 to TRBJ2-7, with 10 bases aligning to TRBD1. Looked up from germline, CDR1 is MNHEY and CDR2 is SMNVEV (reference sequence). J gave up 2 bases and V 5 bases, and 6 bases lay outside the gene matches. CDR3 length equals 15 residues.

This chain links TRBV18 with TRBJ2-5; 7 positions agree with TRBD1. V lost 2 bases to trimming and J lost 0 bases; unmatched junction nucleotides: 0. The CDR3 length is 14 residues. CDR1 is KGHSH and CDR2 is LQKENI in the germline V gene. The CDR3: CASSPTGDQETQYF. CDR3 sequence (DNA): TGTGCCAGCTCACCAACAGGGGACCAAGAGACCCAGTACTTC.

V usage is TRBV28 and J usage is TRBJ2-2; perhaps TRBD1 as D (6 bases). CDR1 is MDHEN, CDR2 SYDVKM, per germline. Trimming took off 7 bases at V and 0 bases at J, with 12 bases between the two ends. The CDR3 loop spans 15 amino acids. CDR3 sequence: CASNSGQTNTGELFF. In nucleotides, the CDR3 is TGTGCCAGCAACTCTGGACAGACGAACACCGGGGAGCTGTTTTTT.

The CDR3 DNA sequence: TGTGCCAGCAGTTACTCGGACACAGGGGCTAGCGGCTACACCTTC. Its protein is CASSYSDTGASGYTF. The chain recombines TRBV6-5 with TRBJ1-2; 7 bases map to TRBD1. Germline V lookup: CDR1 MNHEY, CDR2 SVGAGI. The CDR3 runs to 15 residues. J lost 8 bases, V lost 0 bases, and 9 bases had no gene match.

The chain links TRBV9 to TRBJ2-2; D may be TRBD2 (6 bases). The CDR3 contains 14 residues. V lost 9 bases, J lost 3 bases, and 15 bases lay in between. From germline, CDR1 is SGDLS and CDR2 YYNGEE. CDR3 nucleotide sequence: TGTGCCACCGGACGGTCTAGCGACACCGGGGAGCTGTTTTTT. It encodes CATGRSSDTGELFF.

The CDR3 nucleotides are TGTGCCAGCAGCTTAGACAGGGGTGGATACGAGCAGTACTTC. Its protein is CASSLDRGGYEQYF. The rearrangement uses TRBV7-6 and TRBJ2-7; TRBD1 aligns across 7 bases. V lost 1 base, J lost 4 bases, and 4 bases stayed unmatched. The germline CDR1 and CDR2 sequences are SGHVS and FNYEAQ. The CDR3 is 14 amino acids. Supplemented by reference TRBV7-6 and TRBJ2-7, the full variable domain reads GAGVSQSPRYKVTKRGQDVALRCDPISGHVSLYWYRQALGQGPEFLTYFNYEAQQDKSGLPNDRFSAERPEGSISTLTIQRTEQRDSAMYRCASSLDRGGYEQYFGPGTRLTVT.

In its sample, this clone was seen a few times. This chain links TRBV15 with TRBJ1-6; D is possibly TRBD1 (5 bases). Germline V gene sequence: CDR1 LNHNV, CDR2 YYDKDF (reference sequence). Trimming stripped 8 bases from V and 6 bases from J, with 20 bases between. This CDR3 contains 16 residues. The CDR3 is CATQGQGVLSNSPLHF. DNA for the CDR3: TGTGCCACCCAAGGTCAAGGGGTCCTATCTAATTCACCCCTCCACTTT.